This TCR beta chain was profiled in a study of graft-versus-host responses after intestinal transplantation. About the study: Grafts were multivisceral, liver-intestinal, or isolated intestinal. All recipients were given anti-thymocyte globulin induction, and tacrolimus and steroids were then administered for around three years. General observations from the study: Clonal ratios of graft-versus-host to host-versus-graft in allografts were high for patients exhibiting graft-donor T cell macrochimerism. In recipient marrow, GvH clones were found, and some appeared first in ileum or blood.

V was trimmed by 4 bases and J by 1 base, leaving 11 bases between them. CDR1 is SGHDN and CDR2 is FVKESK in the germline V gene. The CDR3 extends over 15 amino acids. Graft tissue processing released intraepithelial and lamina propria lymphocytes. Here immunoSEQ multiplex PCR was the method, and the copy in TCRdb shows in-frame clones only, minus some. The profile covers around 37,000 clones, with 87% appearing a single time and roughly 18% taken by the ten largest. On this clone: Its target is not known.

This sample comprised ileum tissue, obtained approximately 210 days after intestinal transplant. The rearrangement links TRBV14 to TRBJ2-1; no reliable D call. The TCR comes from a human patient who received an intestinal transplant, so some T cells may come from the graft donor. The CDR3 reads CASSPLTLSYNEQFF. The CDR3 DNA sequence: TGTGCCAGCAGCCCTCTAACTCTTTCCTACAATGAGCAGTTCTTC.